The present entry profiles one T cell receptor beta chain with its context. The data stem from a study of TIL therapy for anti-PD-1-resistant metastatic lung cancer. Losses at the gene ends were 8 bases for V and 5 bases for J; bases not matched to a gene: 4. CDR3 size: 13 residues. Germline CDR1 reads SGHAT; CDR2 reads FQNNGV. Sequencing used immunoSEQ v3. Repertoires were generated with immunoSEQ multiplex PCR, while TCRdb's copy carries only in-frame clones and drops some. This sample has about 19,000 clones; roughly 85% occur once, and the top ten carry around 7.4%. Time point here: pre-treatment sample, taken before nivolumab and TIL therapy.

The sequence was obtained from a person aged 25-79 years with non-small cell lung cancer. Specimen: blood, collected at baseline. This chain connects TRBV11-2 to TRBJ2-1; the match to TRBD2 covers 9 bases. The CDR3 is CASGIAGDNEQFF. CDR3 coding DNA: TGTGCCAGCGGGATAGCGGGAGACAATGAGCAGTTCTTC.